The T cell receptor (beta chain) described here comes from a study of blood T cell repertoires in COVID-19. The V gene end was trimmed by 6 bases and the J gene end by 2 bases; junction bases not matched to a gene: 6. Germline-derived CDR1 and CDR2 are SGHRS and YFSETQ. The CDR3 runs 15 residues. Original processing notes: Nucleated cell number was recorded as an estimate derived from reference gene primer amplification. Here immunoSEQ multiplex PCR was the method, and the copy in TCRdb shows in-frame clones only, minus some. The V and J calls and the clone size are those of that table, but D and trimming were determined from the DNA. The sample carries 100,000 to 150,000 clones, 88% recorded once.

The chain uses TRBV5-1 and TRBJ1-3; the match to TRBD1 covers 9 bases. Source material: peripheral blood. The TCR sequence derives from a man aged 45-60 years with acute or convalescent COVID-19. CDR3 DNA: TGCGCCAGCACCAGGACAGGGGAGGCTGGAAACACCATATATTTT. Protein product: CASTRTGEAGNTIYF.